These T cell receptor beta chains were read from a single sample in a study of T-cell memory formation after mild COVID-19. Each CDR3 protein is one row after TCRdb ran MiXCR on the 5' RACE reads. The sample lists over 350,000 distinct CDR3 sequences, approximately 15% occurring once. The sequenced sample consisted of PBMCs or a T cell subset sorted from them (not recorded which). The source is a man younger than 30 who had mild COVID-19 (a few samples of this study predate the infection). Cell type and time point are not known. Both conserved end residues are trimmed from each CDR3. Each record gives: J gene, V gene, CDR3 protein.

TRBJ2-3 | TRBV11-2 | ASSLGPTSGGSQY
TRBJ2-3 | TRBV5-1 | ASSSRGWATDTQY
TRBJ2-3 | TRBV5-1 | ASSFRGLGTDTQY
TRBJ1-2 | TRBV28 | ASSRYGYT
TRBJ2-6 | TRBV29-1 | SAGESGANVLT
TRBJ2-3 | TRBV7-9 | ASSPLGGGTDTQY
TRBJ2-2 | TRBV7-2 | ATIPGVNTGELF
TRBJ2-4 | TRBV12-3/TRBV12-4 | ASSRQGRNIQY
TRBJ2-7 | TRBV6-2/TRBV6-3 | ASSYSGYTVQY
TRBJ2-3 | TRBV20-1 | SARDRKGAFWTQY
TRBJ1-6 | TRBV12-3/TRBV12-4 | ASSLTGENSPLH
TRBJ2-7 | TRBV20-1 | SATGSHLYEQY
TRBJ1-4 | TRBV12-3/TRBV12-4 | ASSPGTGEKLF
TRBJ2-2 | TRBV9 | ASSVAPLGFHGELF
TRBJ1-1 | TRBV29-1 | SAKERWWNTEAF
TRBJ1-6 | TRBV5-1 | ASSLGGVISPLH
TRBJ1-2 | TRBV7-9 | ASSARQGAQPAYGYT
TRBJ2-1 | TRBV20-1 | SATAPGLAGGWSYNEQF
TRBJ2-2 | TRBV4-3 | ASSQEPVRAGELF
TRBJ2-2 | TRBV7-3 | ASSSNGGANTGELF
TRBJ1-5 | TRBV12-3/TRBV12-4 | ASSFGHGDQPQH
TRBJ2-4 | TRBV7-2 | ASSQGGAKNIQY
TRBJ1-1 | TRBV7-2 | ASYRGANTEAF
TRBJ2-5 | TRBV12-3/TRBV12-4 | ASSPLGGDFGTQY